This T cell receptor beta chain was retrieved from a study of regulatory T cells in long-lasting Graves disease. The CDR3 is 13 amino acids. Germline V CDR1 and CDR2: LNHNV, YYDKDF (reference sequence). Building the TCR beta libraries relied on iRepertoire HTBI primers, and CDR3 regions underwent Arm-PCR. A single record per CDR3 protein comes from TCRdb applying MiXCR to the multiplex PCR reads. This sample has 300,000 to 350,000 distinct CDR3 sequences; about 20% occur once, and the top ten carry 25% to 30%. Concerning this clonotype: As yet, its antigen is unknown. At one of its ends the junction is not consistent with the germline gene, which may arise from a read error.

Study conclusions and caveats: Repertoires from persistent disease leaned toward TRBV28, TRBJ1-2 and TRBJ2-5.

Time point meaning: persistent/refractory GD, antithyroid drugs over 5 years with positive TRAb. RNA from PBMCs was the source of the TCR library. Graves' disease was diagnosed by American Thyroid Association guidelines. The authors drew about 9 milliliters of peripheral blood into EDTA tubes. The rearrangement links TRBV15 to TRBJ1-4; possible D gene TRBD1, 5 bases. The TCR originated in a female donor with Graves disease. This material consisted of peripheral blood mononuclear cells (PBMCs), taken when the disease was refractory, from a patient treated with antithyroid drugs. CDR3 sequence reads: CATSRDQRGPDVF. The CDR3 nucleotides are TGTGCCACCAGCAGAGATCAGAGGGGTCCGGATGTTTTT.